This entry features one T cell receptor beta chain sequence. Its cognate antigen is unknown. The sample belongs to a study of cytomegalovirus exposure and HLA in healthy donors. Donors sampled were nominally healthy, though unrecorded immune exposures were likely. Notes on the study in general: Most TCR beta V segments were productive about 87% or about 30% of the time in an earlier analysis. An assumption of roughly uniform sequencing depth across donors underlay the presence/absence analyses. A later analysis linked around 17,000 TCR beta sequences to HLA alleles at 0.05 false discovery rate.

With 1 base removed from V and 5 bases from J, the gap between germline ends came to 17 bases. CDR3 length: 17 amino acids. Germline lookup yields CDR1 SGHTA and CDR2 FQGNSA. PCR involved 60 Vbeta and 13 Jbeta primers. Produced via immunoSEQ multiplex PCR; TCRdb's table is partial and in-frame only. In the table there are around 200,000 clones, just under 70% of which are singletons. The sequencing input was PBMCs. The rearrangement joins TRBV7-2 to TRBJ1-4, with D unclear. This sequence originates from a middle-aged man in good health and CMV-seropositive. The DNA of the CDR3 is TGTGCCAGCAGCTTAGACGGGAGGGAGGGCTTGAATGAAAAACTGTTTTTT. Translating it yields CASSLDGREGLNEKLFF.